The 14 T cell receptor beta chains listed next were all sequenced from one sample in a study of shared clonotypes between healthy human individuals. Sequencing was performed with immunoSEQ multiplex PCR; in TCRdb, only in-frame clones are kept and a portion is missing. The sample lists just over 2,000,000 clones, roughly 94% occurring once. The sequenced material came from naive CD4+ T cells sorted from blood. Subset in this sample: CD45RA+ positively selected. The receptors come from a man between 18 and 29 years old in good health.

This clone showed up just once. This chain joins TRBV19 and TRBJ1-1, with D unresolved. Per the germline V gene, CDR1 is LNHDA and CDR2 is SQIVND (reference sequence). V was clipped by 4 bases and J by 0 bases, with 6 bases between them. The length of the CDR3 is 13 residues. DNA of the CDR3: TGTGCCAGTAGTACTTACATGAACACTGAAGCTTTCTTT. It yields the protein CASSTYMNTEAFF.

J is TRBJ2-2 and V is TRBV7-3; the D is unclear. The CDR3 is 15 amino acids. Trimming stripped 1 base from V and 6 bases from J, with 12 bases between. Germline assignment: CDR1 SGHTA and CDR2 FQGTGA. CDR3 coding DNA: TGTGCCAGCAGCTTAAGCCCCTCGACTGCCGGGGAGCTGTTTTTT. Encoded protein: CASSLSPSTAGELFF.

The rearrangement links TRBV6-5 to TRBJ1-5; TRBD1 matches at 7 bases. Trimming cost V 4 bases and J 4 bases; bases outside gene matches: 4. Germline CDR1 MNHEY, CDR2 SVGAGI. This CDR3 spans 14 amino acids. CDR3 DNA: TGTGCCAGCAGTTCCCCGGACAGGAATCAGCCCCAGCATTTT. It yields the protein CASSSPDRNQPQHF.

This sequence joins TRBV30 and TRBJ2-2; unclear D gene. The CDR3 is 11 amino acids. The V gene's germline CDR1 is GTSNPN and CDR2 SVGIG (reference sequence). V lost 6 bases and J 6 bases, leaving 8 bases between the germline ends. Here the CDR3 reads CACTTAGELFF. For the CDR3, the DNA is TGTGCCTGTACCACCGCCGGGGAGCTGTTTTTT.

J is TRBJ1-3 and V is TRBV7-2; the match to TRBD1 covers 9 bases. Germline V gene data show CDR1 as SGHTA and CDR2 as FQGNSA. There are 14 residues in the CDR3. V lost 4 bases, J lost 7 bases, and 5 bases stayed unmatched. The CDR3 coding sequence is TGTGCCAGCAGCTGGGACAGGGTGGCGAACACCATATATTTT. This sequence encodes CASSWDRVANTIYF.

CDR3 loop: CASRGTNNEKLFF. The CDR3 DNA is TGTGCCAGTAGAGGGACCAATAATGAAAAACTGTTTTTT. J is TRBJ1-4 and V is TRBV19, with D perhaps TRBD1 (5 bases). Trimming shortened V by 6 bases and J by 4 bases, and 9 bases separated the two germline ends. The CDR3 has 13 residues. The V gene's germline CDR1 is LNHDA and CDR2 SQIVND (reference sequence). The full variable domain, with the rest looked up from reference TRBV19 and TRBJ1-4, is DGGITQSPKYLFRKEGQNVTLSCEQNLNHDAMYWYRQDPGQGLRLIYYSQIVNDFQKGDIAEGYSVSREKKESFPLTVTSAQKNPTAFYLCASRGTNNEKLFFGSGTQLSVL.

The gene calls are TRBV30 and TRBJ2-7; no clear D gene. The germline V gene has CDR1 GTSNPN and CDR2 SVGIG (reference sequence). This CDR3 is 13 amino acids long. Trimming stripped 2 bases from V and 2 bases from J, with 10 bases between. This CDR3 reads CAWSPTAAYEQYF. In DNA, the CDR3 is TGTGCCTGGAGTCCCACGGCCGCCTACGAGCAGTACTTC.

Concerning this clone itself: At the DNA level, this CDR3 is encoded by other sequences in the same sample as well. CDR3 sequence reads: CASSLGTGSSPLHF. CDR3 sequence (DNA): TGCGCCAGCAGCCTGGGGACAGGGAGTTCACCCCTCCACTTT. This chain joins TRBV5-1 and TRBJ1-6, with 9 bases identical to TRBD1. The CDR3 is 14 residues long. Germline assignment: CDR1 SGHRS and CDR2 YFSETQ. V lost 4 bases, J lost 9 bases, and 5 bases stayed unmatched.

The rearrangement joins TRBV18 to TRBJ1-5; D gene unclear. Per germline, CDR1 KGHSH and CDR2 LQKENI. This CDR3 is built from 13 residues. Trimming pared 5 bases from V and 2 bases from J, leaving 7 bases between. CDR3 nucleotides: TGTGCCAGCTCAGGAATAGGCAATCAGCCCCAGCATTTT. It codes for CASSGIGNQPQHF.

The V call is TRBV14, the J call TRBJ1-2; possible D gene TRBD1, 5 bases. This CDR3 comprises 14 residues. The germline CDR1 and CDR2 sequences are SGHDN and FVKESK. V gave up 2 bases and J gave up 7 bases, with 14 bases separating them. Here the CDR3 DNA reads TGTGCCAGCAGCCAAAATGCAGGGTCTGGTGGCTACACCTTC. This gives the protein CASSQNAGSGGYTF.

The genes are TRBV27 and TRBJ1-5; 7 bases line up with TRBD1. Per the germline V gene, CDR1 is MNHEY and CDR2 is SMNVEV (reference sequence). V lost 2 bases, J lost 8 bases, and 12 bases stayed unmatched. The CDR3 has 16 residues. CDR3 protein: CASSLRRTGTLEPQHF. In DNA, the CDR3 is TGTGCCAGCAGTTTACGAAGGACAGGAACCCTAGAGCCCCAGCATTTT.

The chain couples TRBV27 to TRBJ1-6; D is perhaps TRBD1 (5 bases). Germline V gene data show CDR1 as MNHEY and CDR2 as SMNVEV (reference sequence). V was clipped by 7 bases and J by 8 bases, with 15 bases between them. There are 14 residues in the CDR3. CDR3 loop: CASTQAHGYSPLHF. The DNA for the CDR3 is TGTGCCAGCACACAGGCCCATGGGTATTCACCCCTCCACTTT.

The chain links TRBV5-1 to TRBJ1-5; D is perhaps TRBD1 (6 bases). There are 19 residues in the CDR3. V lost 1 base, J lost 0 bases, and 20 bases lay in between. Germline V gene sequence: CDR1 SGHRS, CDR2 YFSETQ. The CDR3 coding sequence is TGCGCCAGCAGCTTGATAGTATACAGGGCATTGTATAGCAATCAGCCCCAGCATTTT. It specifies CASSLIVYRALYSNQPQHF.

The CDR3 DNA follows: TGCAGCGCTCGCTCGATTAGCGGGGGGAACACCGGGGAGCTGTTTTTT. It encodes CSARSISGGNTGELFF. V gene TRBV29-1 combines with J gene TRBJ2-2; the match to TRBD2 covers 9 bases. V shed 7 bases and J 1 base; nucleotides not matched to a gene: 10. CDR1 is SQVTM and CDR2 is ANQGSEA in the germline V gene. CDR3 length: 16 amino acids.